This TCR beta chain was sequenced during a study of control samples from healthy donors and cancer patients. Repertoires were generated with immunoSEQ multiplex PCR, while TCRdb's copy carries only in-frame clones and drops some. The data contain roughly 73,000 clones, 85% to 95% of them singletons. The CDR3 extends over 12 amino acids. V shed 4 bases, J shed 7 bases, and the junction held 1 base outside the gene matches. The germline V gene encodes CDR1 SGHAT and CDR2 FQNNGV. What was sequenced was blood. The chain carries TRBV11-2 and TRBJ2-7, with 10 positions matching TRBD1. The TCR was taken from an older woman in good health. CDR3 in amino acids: CASSWDRGEQYF. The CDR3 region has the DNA TGTGCCAGCAGCTGGGACAGGGGAGAGCAGTACTTC.